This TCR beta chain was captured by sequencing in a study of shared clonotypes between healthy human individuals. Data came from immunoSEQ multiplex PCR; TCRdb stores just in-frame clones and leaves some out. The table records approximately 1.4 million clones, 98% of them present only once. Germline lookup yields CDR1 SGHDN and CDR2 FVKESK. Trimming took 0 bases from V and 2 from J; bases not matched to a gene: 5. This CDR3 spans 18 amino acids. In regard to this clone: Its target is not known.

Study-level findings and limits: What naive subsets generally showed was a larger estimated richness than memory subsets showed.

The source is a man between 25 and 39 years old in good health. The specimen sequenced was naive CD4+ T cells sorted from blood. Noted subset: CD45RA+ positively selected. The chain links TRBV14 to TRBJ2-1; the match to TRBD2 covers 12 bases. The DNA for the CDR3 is TGTGCCAGCAGCCAAGATTGGACTAGCGGGGTAACCTACAATGAGCAGTTCTTC. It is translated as CASSQDWTSGVTYNEQFF. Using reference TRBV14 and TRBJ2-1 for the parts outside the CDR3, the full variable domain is EAGVTQFPSHSVIEKGQTVTLRCDPISGHDNLYWYRRVMGKEIKFLLHFVKESKQDESGMPNNRFLAERTGGTYSTLKVQPAELEDSGVYFCASSQDWTSGVTYNEQFFGPGTRLTVL.